This passage covers 29 T cell receptor beta chains from one sample sequenced in a study of T cell repertoires in cytomegalovirus infection. One entry per CDR3 protein, called by TCRdb with MiXCR from the reads. The table has 740,000 or so distinct CDR3 sequences, roughly 35% seen once. The sample taken for sequencing was PBMCs. The source of these receptors is a human donor in good health (CMV status not recorded). Some clones in this sample may be carry-over from other donors' samples.

The V gene is TRBV11-3, the J gene TRBJ2-1; 15 bases line up with TRBD2. Trimming at V came to 5 bases and at J to 9 bases, leaving 8 bases not matched to a gene. CDR3 size: 16 residues. In germline, CDR1 is SGHNT, CDR2 YENEEA. The DNA of the CDR3 is TGTGCCAGCAGCGAACCGGGACTAGCGGGAGGTGCTGAGCAGTTCTTC. Its protein product is CASSEPGLAGGAEQFF. Looking up the rest from reference TRBV11-3 and TRBJ2-1 gives the full variable domain: EAGVVQSPRYKIIEKKQPVAFWCNPISGHNTLYWYLQNLGQGPELLIRYENEEAVDDSQLPKDRFSAERLKGVDSTLKIQPAELGDSAVYLCASSEPGLAGGAEQFFGPGTRLTVL.

The chain is built from TRBV7-9 and TRBJ2-7; TRBD1 matches 7 bases. The CDR3 covers 13 residues. Trimming took 4 bases from V and 4 from J; bases not matched to a gene: 4. Germline V gene data show CDR1 as SEHNR and CDR2 as FQNEAQ (reference sequence). The CDR3 nucleotides read TGTGCCAGCAGCTCCCGGGACAGATACGAGCAGTACTTC. This codes for CASSSRDRYEQYF. Full variable domain (missing parts from reference TRBV7-9 and TRBJ2-7): DTGVSQNPRHKITKRGQNVTFRCDPISEHNRLYWYRQTLGQGPEFLTYFQNEAQLEKSRLLSDRFSAERPKGSFSTLEIQRTEQGDSAMYLCASSSRDRYEQYFGPGTRLTVT.

The chain recombines TRBV7-9 with TRBJ2-1; D unclear. The germline gives CDR1 SEHNR, CDR2 FQNEAQ (reference sequence). Trimming stripped 5 bases from V and 3 bases from J, with 11 bases between. This CDR3 has 14 residues. CDR3: CASSPVRNYNEQFF. CDR3 coding DNA: TGTGCCAGCAGCCCCGTGAGGAACTACAATGAGCAGTTCTTC.

This clonotype occurred once. The chain carries TRBV11-2 and TRBJ2-1; 9 bases fit TRBD2. The CDR3 sequence is 22 residues long. Germline V gene lookup returns CDR1 SGHAT and CDR2 FQNNGV. V lost 2 bases and J lost 0; bases outside the gene matches: 20. CDR3 residues: CASSLHPHWRGGTVSSYNEQFF. In DNA, the CDR3 is TGTGCCAGCAGCTTACACCCCCACTGGCGGGGGGGAACAGTAAGCTCCTACAATGAGCAGTTCTTC. Together with reference TRBV11-2 and TRBJ2-1, the CDR3 gives the full variable domain: EAGVAQSPRYKIIEKRQSVAFWCNPISGHATLYWYQQILGQGPKLLIQFQNNGVVDDSQLPKDRFSAERLKGVDSTLKIQPAKLEDSAVYLCASSLHPHWRGGTVSSYNEQFFGPGTRLTVL.

J is TRBJ1-2 and V is TRBV10-2; 7 nucleotides agree with TRBD1. V dropped 4 bases and J dropped 3; count of bases not matched to a gene: 5. The CDR3 spans 14 residues. The V gene's germline CDR1 is WSHSY and CDR2 SAAADI. CDR3 sequence reads: CASSATGEYYGYTF. CDR3 sequence (DNA): TGCGCCAGCAGTGCCACAGGGGAATACTATGGCTACACCTTC.

This clonotype was observed a handful of times. This may be a read error, as it is one base from a much larger clone. The chain couples TRBV7-6 to TRBJ2-2, with TRBD2 as a possible D gene (6 bases). Per the germline V gene, CDR1 is SGHVS and CDR2 is FNYEAQ. The CDR3 covers 14 residues. The CDR3 loop reads CASSLSRGSGVLFF. DNA of the CDR3: TGTGCCAGCAGCTTAAGTCGCGGGTCGGGGGTGCTGTTTTTT.

The genes are TRBV4-2 and TRBJ1-1; D perhaps matches TRBD1 (6 bases). V lost 0 bases and J 4 bases, leaving 9 bases between the germline ends. Germline loops: CDR1 LGHNA, CDR2 YNFKEQ. The CDR3 is 14 amino acids. CDR3 DNA sequence: TGTGCCAGCAGCCAAGATGGGGGCGGCACTGAAGCTTTCTTT. This encodes CASSQDGGGTEAFF.

This clonotype was observed a few times. The CDR3 is CASSEAWIQRHSNQPQHF. In DNA, the CDR3 is TGTGCCAGCAGTGAAGCGTGGATACAACGTCATAGCAATCAGCCCCAGCATTTT. J is TRBJ1-5 and V is TRBV6-1; no clear D gene. V lost 0 bases, J lost 0 bases, and 15 bases lay in between. The CDR3 has 18 amino acids. Per germline, CDR1 MNHNS and CDR2 SASEGT.

This clonotype appeared a few times. V and J are TRBV24-1 and TRBJ2-1; 10 positions agree with TRBD2. Germline V gene sequence: CDR1 KGHDR, CDR2 SFDVKD. Unmatched junction bases numbered 7, after V lost 4 bases and J lost 2 bases. The length of the CDR3 is 17 residues. The CDR3 is CATSDRGLARAYNEQFF. The CDR3 DNA follows: TGTGCCACCAGTGACCGGGGACTAGCGCGAGCCTACAATGAGCAGTTCTTC.

The V and J genes are TRBV3-1 and TRBJ1-2; D unresolved. Deletions cut 1 base from V and 4 bases from J, with 10 bases between. The CDR3 has 14 amino acids. Germline CDR1 and CDR2: LGHDT and YNNKEL (reference sequence). The CDR3 region is CASSQVGYIYGYTF. The CDR3 nucleotides read TGTGCCAGCAGCCAAGTGGGATATATCTATGGCTACACCTTC.

V and J are TRBV7-6 and TRBJ2-3, with TRBD2 identical over 13 bases. V shed 5 bases and J 5 bases; nucleotides not matched to a gene: 13. There are 18 residues in the CDR3. CDR1 and CDR2 (germline): SGHVS, FNYEAQ. CDR3 region: CASSRPGKTSGRLDTQYF. The CDR3 bases are TGTGCCAGCAGCCGTCCAGGGAAGACTAGCGGGAGGTTAGATACGCAGTATTTT. Using reference TRBV7-6 and TRBJ2-3 for the parts outside the CDR3, the full variable domain is GAGVSQSPRYKVTKRGQDVALRCDPISGHVSLYWYRQALGQGPEFLTYFNYEAQQDKSGLPNDRFSAERPEGSISTLTIQRTEQRDSAMYRCASSRPGKTSGRLDTQYFGPGTRLTVL.

This clonotype showed up many times. The chain employs TRBV12-3 or TRBV12-4 and TRBJ1-6, with D uncertain. CDR3 length: 11 amino acids. V was cut by 8 bases and J by 6 bases, with 5 bases left in between. The CDR3: CASGINSPLHF. The CDR3 nucleotides read TGTGCCAGCGGTATTAATTCACCCCTCCACTTT.

This chain uses TRBV6-6 with TRBJ1-2; D remains unclear. This CDR3 is built from 15 residues. Germline lookup yields CDR1 MNHNY and CDR2 SVGAGI (reference sequence). The V and J ends lost 0 bases and 5 bases respectively, with 13 bases between them. The CDR3 nucleotides are TGTGCCAGCAGTTACTCGAGATTCGGGGAGTATGGCTACACCTTC. Encoded protein: CASSYSRFGEYGYTF.

This clonotype occurred many times. This chain connects TRBV11-2 to TRBJ2-1, with 10 nucleotides matching TRBD1. The germline V gene encodes CDR1 SGHAT and CDR2 FQNNGV. The CDR3 spans 16 residues. V dropped 4 bases and J dropped 7; count of bases not matched to a gene: 10. The CDR3 region is CASSSTGTGVWNEQFF. As DNA, the CDR3 is TGTGCCAGCAGCTCCACCGGGACAGGGGTGTGGAATGAGCAGTTCTTC. The variable domain in full, with the rest retrieved from reference TRBV11-2 and TRBJ2-1, is EAGVAQSPRYKIIEKRQSVAFWCNPISGHATLYWYQQILGQGPKLLIQFQNNGVVDDSQLPKDRFSAERLKGVDSTLKIQPAKLEDSAVYLCASSSTGTGVWNEQFFGPGTRLTVL.

This clonotype was seen a few times. The V and J genes are TRBV6-1 and TRBJ2-7; D is undetermined. The V gene's germline CDR1 is MNHNS and CDR2 SASEGT. CDR3 length: 13 amino acids. Between the trimmed V and J ends, which lost 5 bases and 2 bases, there was a span of 10 bases. The chain's CDR3 is CASSSAHTYEQYF. DNA of the CDR3: TGTGCCAGCAGTTCGGCGCATACCTACGAGCAGTACTTC.

This clonotype has more than one count but fewer than ten. The chain is built from TRBV6-4 and TRBJ1-4; 9 bases map to TRBD1. The germline CDR1 and CDR2 sequences are MRHNA and SNTAGT. The CDR3 has 13 residues. V dropped 5 bases and J dropped 10; count of bases not matched to a gene: 5. The CDR3 sequence is CASSSDRGGKLFF. The CDR3 nucleotides are TGTGCCAGCAGTTCGGACAGGGGAGGAAAACTGTTTTTT.

This chain joins TRBV6-4 and TRBJ1-4, with D maybe TRBD1 (6 bases). CDR1 is MRHNA and CDR2 is SNTAGT in the germline V gene. V was clipped by 8 bases and J by 7 bases, with 14 bases between them. This CDR3 has 13 amino acids. This CDR3 reads CASLARGGEKLFF. In DNA, the CDR3 is TGTGCCAGCCTGGCCAGGGGCGGTGAAAAACTGTTTTTT.

This clonotype was recorded a few times. The chain employs TRBV20-1 and TRBJ2-5; 10 nucleotides align to TRBD1. CDR3 length: 14 amino acids. J lost 4 bases, V lost 6 bases, and 8 bases had no gene match. Germline CDR1 and CDR2: DFQATT and SNEGSKA (reference sequence). CDR3 residues: CSAAWDRGLETQYF. The CDR3 bases are TGCAGTGCGGCCTGGGACAGGGGCTTAGAGACCCAGTACTTC.

The chain couples TRBV11-3 to TRBJ2-1; D may be TRBD1 or TRBD2 (5 bases each). The CDR3 is made up of 15 amino acids. The germline V gene has CDR1 SGHNT and CDR2 YENEEA. Between the trimmed V and J ends, which lost 5 bases and 3 bases, there was a span of 14 bases. In nucleotides, the CDR3 is TGTGCCAGCAGCATCCAGAAGAGGGGCTACAATGAGCAGTTCTTC. Amino acid sequence: CASSIQKRGYNEQFF.

With regard to this clonotype: It is likely a read error, because the conserved phenylalanine at the end of the CDR3 is missing. The chain has TRBV28 and TRBJ1-3; D is ambiguous. The V end was cut by 9 bases, the J end by 2 bases, with 11 bases between. Germline V gene sequence: CDR1 MDHEN, CDR2 SYDVKM. This CDR3 has 13 residues. The CDR3 DNA is TGTGCCAGTTCCGACGGACCTGGAAACACCATATATGTT. Translation: CASSDGPGNTIYV.

The chain has TRBV19 and TRBJ1-5; D unresolved. The V end was cut by 3 bases, the J end by 0 bases, with 12 bases between. The CDR3 is 16 amino acids. Germline lookup yields CDR1 LNHDA and CDR2 SQIVND (reference sequence). CDR3 sequence (DNA): TGTGCCAGTAGTATCGGCGGCTTACCTAGCAATCAGCCCCAGCATTTT. Its translation: CASSIGGLPSNQPQHF. The variable domain in full, completed from reference TRBV19 and TRBJ1-5, reads DGGITQSPKYLFRKEGQNVTLSCEQNLNHDAMYWYRQDPGQGLRLIYYSQIVNDFQKGDIAEGYSVSREKKESFPLTVTSAQKNPTAFYLCASSIGGLPSNQPQHFGDGTRLSIL.

This sequence joins TRBV29-1 and TRBJ2-7, with TRBD1 matching 8 bases. The CDR3 extends over 14 amino acids. Germline V CDR1 and CDR2: SQVTM, ANQGSEA. The V and J ends lost 5 bases and 1 base, in that order; junction bases with no gene match: 7. The CDR3 region is CSVPQGVGSYEQYF. The CDR3 DNA sequence: TGCAGCGTTCCACAGGGGGTGGGTTCCTACGAGCAGTACTTC.

The chain joins TRBV20-1 to TRBJ1-2, with 8 bases aligning to TRBD1. This CDR3 region has 14 residues. CDR1 is DFQATT and CDR2 is SNEGSKA in the germline V gene (reference sequence). The trim removed 6 bases at V and 6 bases at J, leaving 12 bases unmatched. CDR3 sequence reads: CSAPAQGAGDGYTF. The CDR3 DNA reads as TGCAGTGCCCCAGCTCAGGGGGCTGGGGATGGCTACACCTTC.

This chain uses TRBV11-1 with TRBJ1-1; the D gene is possibly TRBD1 (5 bases). The ends were cut back, 4 bases at V and 4 bases at J, with 16 bases in the middle. Germline CDR1 and CDR2: SGHAT and FQDESV (reference sequence). The CDR3 is made up of 15 amino acids. The DNA of the CDR3 is TGTGCCAGCAGCTCCCGGGGCTGGCAGAGCACTGAAGCTTTCTTT. The encoded protein is CASSSRGWQSTEAFF.

There are a few counts of this clonotype. The rearrangement joins TRBV28 to TRBJ2-4; no reliable D call. Deletions cut 5 bases from V and 3 bases from J, with 20 bases between. The CDR3 loop spans 17 amino acids. Per germline, CDR1 MDHEN and CDR2 SYDVKM. CDR3 sequence (DNA): TGTGCCAGCAGTCTCCTCTTAGGTGAATTGGTCAAAAACATTCAGTACTTC. Its translation: CASSLLLGELVKNIQYF.

The chain joins TRBV7-2 to TRBJ1-5, with a tentative D call TRBD1 (6 bases). V was clipped by 6 bases and J by 6 bases, with 12 bases between them. CDR3 length equals 13 residues. Germline loops: CDR1 SGHTA, CDR2 FQGNSA. CDR3 sequence: CASREGGSQPQHF. The CDR3 DNA follows: TGTGCCAGCAGGGAGGGGGGCAGTCAGCCCCAGCATTTT.

This chain uses TRBV9 with TRBJ1-6, with D possibly TRBD1 on 5 matching bases. CDR1 and CDR2 from the germline V gene are SGDLS and YYNGEE. The CDR3 is 16 amino acids. Trimming pared 6 bases from V and 2 bases from J, leaving 15 bases between. This CDR3 is CASTRGRWTYNSPLHF. The CDR3 bases are TGTGCCAGCACTCGGGGCAGGTGGACCTATAATTCACCCCTCCACTTT.

This clonotype came up many times. The chain combines TRBV7-2 with TRBJ2-2; D remains ambiguous. Trimming left V 1 base short and J 3 bases short, with 9 bases between. The germline V gene has CDR1 SGHTA and CDR2 FQGNSA. This CDR3 contains 15 residues. The CDR3 here is CASSLEQPYTGELFF. In nucleotides, the CDR3 is TGTGCCAGCAGCTTAGAACAGCCTTACACCGGGGAGCTGTTTTTT.

Regarding this clonotype: At one of its ends the junction is not consistent with the germline gene, which may arise from a read error. This sequence joins TRBV28 and TRBJ2-5; TRBD2 aligns across 10 bases. Germline V gives CDR1 MDHEN, CDR2 SYDVKM. The CDR3 runs to 15 residues. DNA for the CDR3: TGTGCCAGCAGTTTAAGCCTAGCGGGAGCAGAGACCCCGTACTTC. Protein sequence: CASSLSLAGAETPYF.